These 10 T cell receptor beta chains were all obtained from the same sample, sequenced in a study of identical twins. MiXCR was run by TCRdb on the 5' RACE reads, yielding one entry per CDR3 protein. The repertoire consists of 1.5 million to 2 million distinct CDR3 sequences, with around 29% occurring once and the leading ten covering approximately 0.29%. The sequenced material came from cord blood. Every receptor here comes from a newborn girl in good health.

The rearrangement joins TRBV5-6 to TRBJ2-2, with 10 positions matching TRBD2. J lost 0 bases, V lost 1 base, and 12 bases had no gene match. The CDR3 sequence is 20 residues long. Looked up from germline, CDR1 is SGHDT and CDR2 is YYEEEE. The chain's CDR3 is CASSLLLAGGPFANTGELFF. The CDR3 region has the DNA TGTGCCAGCAGCTTGTTATTAGCGGGAGGCCCGTTCGCGAACACCGGGGAGCTGTTTTTT.

V usage is TRBV5-6 and J usage is TRBJ1-5; 7 positions match TRBD1. Germline CDR1 is SGHDT and CDR2 is YYEEEE. This CDR3 contains 15 residues. J was trimmed by 5 bases and V by 4 bases; bases with no gene match: 9. Written as DNA, the CDR3 is TGTGCCAGCAGCCTTACAGGGGTTGGGGATCAGCCCCAGCATTTT. It codes for CASSLTGVGDQPQHF.

In this sample, this clonotype turned up a few times. The chain joins TRBV19 to TRBJ2-3, with a weak D call TRBD1 (6 bases). The germline V gene has CDR1 LNHDA and CDR2 SQIVND (reference sequence). The CDR3 is 16 residues long. Trimming took off 6 bases at V and 3 bases at J, with 19 bases between the two ends. The CDR3 DNA reads as TGTGCCAGTAGGACCGGGACATCGGGCGGAACAGATACGCAGTATTTT. Amino acid sequence: CASRTGTSGGTDTQYF.

The CDR3 protein is CASSSFGKEQFF. CDR3 coding DNA: TGTGCCAGCAGTTCCTTTGGGAAAGAGCAGTTCTTC. The chain couples TRBV28 to TRBJ2-1; D not certain. Trimming took off 4 bases at V and 10 bases at J, with 11 bases between the two ends. Germline CDR1 MDHEN, CDR2 SYDVKM. The CDR3 is 12 residues long.

The chain has TRBV13 and TRBJ1-1; no reliable D call. The V end was cut by 8 bases, the J end by 0 bases, with 19 bases between. The V gene's germline CDR1 is PRHDT and CDR2 FYEKMQ (reference sequence). The CDR3 has 16 residues. This CDR3 reads CASLSGVTGLNTEAFF. As DNA, the CDR3 is TGTGCCAGCCTGAGTGGGGTGACGGGGTTGAACACTGAAGCTTTCTTT.

The gene calls are TRBV10-3 and TRBJ2-5; a possible D gene is TRBD1 (6 bases). The J call may be in error: the DNA end matches TRBJ2-7 better. CDR1 is ENHRY, CDR2 SYGVKD, per germline. This CDR3 contains 13 residues. The CDR3 DNA is TGTGCCATCAAGAACCGGGACAACTACGAGCAGTACTTC. As protein: CAIKNRDNYEQYF.

The chain couples TRBV12-3 or TRBV12-4 to TRBJ1-6; D ambiguous. This CDR3 comprises 16 residues. Trimming took off 5 bases at V and 10 bases at J, with 21 bases between the two ends. The CDR3 loop reads CASSTNRAGDRSPLHF. CDR3 in DNA: TGTGCCAGCAGTACCAACCGGGCCGGGGATCGGTCACCCCTCCACTTT.

This sequence joins TRBV12-3 or TRBV12-4 and TRBJ1-2; D call uncertain. This CDR3 spans 14 amino acids. The V end was cut by 3 bases, the J end by 3 bases, with 11 bases between. The CDR3 nucleotides are TGTGCCAGCAGTTTCGGATACAGCCACTATGGCTACACCTTC. Translating it yields CASSFGYSHYGYTF.

The gene calls are TRBV20-1 and TRBJ2-1; D possibly corresponds to TRBD1 (5 bases). The DNA end is a closer match to TRBJ2-7, so the J assignment may be wrong. Germline V lookup: CDR1 DFQATT, CDR2 SNEGSKA (reference sequence). The CDR3 contains 14 residues. CDR3 loop: CSARWQGPYNEQYF. The CDR3 nucleotides read TGCAGTGCTAGATGGCAGGGCCCCTACAATGAGCAGTACTTC.

This chain joins TRBV3-1 and TRBJ1-2; the D gene is possibly TRBD1 (5 bases). Trimming pared 4 bases from V and 7 bases from J, leaving 16 bases between. CDR3 length: 14 residues. CDR1 is LGHDT and CDR2 is YNNKEL in the germline V gene (reference sequence). The CDR3 sequence: CASSRSEGAFGYTF. Here the CDR3 DNA reads TGTGCCAGCAGCCGTTCGGAAGGGGCCTTTGGCTACACCTTC.